The 4 T cell receptor beta chains below all came from one sample that was sequenced in a study of control samples from healthy donors and cancer patients (dated by TCRdb to 2018 to 2021). Library generation was performed with the immunoSEQ multiplex PCR assay. TCRdb provides this immuneACCESS table in a form limited to in-frame rearrangements. Some clones are lacking; in checked studies, under half of them reflect an unresolved V gene, and why the rest are absent is not known. This sample has 100,000 to 150,000 clones in its table, and about 95% of those were observed once. The ten largest clones add up to 3.6% of the sample. The sequencing sample was made of blood. The receptors were gathered from a man aged 25 to 40 in good health.

The chain employs TRBV7-9 and TRBJ2-1; D uncertain. CDR1 and CDR2 from the germline V gene are SEHNR and FQNEAQ (reference sequence). The CDR3 extends over 15 amino acids. Deletions cut 5 bases from V and 2 bases from J, with 13 bases between. For the CDR3, the DNA is TGTGCCAGCAGCCACCGAGCACTCCCCTACAATGAGCAGTTCTTC. Its translation is CASSHRALPYNEQFF.

The chain couples TRBV7-9 to TRBJ1-3, with unresolved D. Trimming took 3 bases from V and 4 from J, leaving 4 bases between them. Per the germline V gene, CDR1 is SEHNR and CDR2 is FQNEAQ (reference sequence). This CDR3 comprises 12 residues. The chain's CDR3 is CASSFSGNTIYF. The CDR3 nucleotides read TGTGCCAGCAGCTTTTCCGGAAACACCATATATTTT.

The chain recombines TRBV7-9 with TRBJ1-1, with TRBD1 matching over 9 bases. V shed 5 bases, J shed 1 base, and the junction held 11 bases outside the gene matches. Germline CDR1 and CDR2: SEHNR and FQNEAQ (reference sequence). The CDR3 runs to 17 residues. CDR3 protein: CASSQRWDREENTEAFF. CDR3 nucleotide sequence: TGTGCCAGCAGCCAAAGATGGGACAGGGAAGAGAACACTGAAGCTTTCTTT.

This chain uses TRBV5-4 with TRBJ1-1; D is uncertain. The CDR3 consists of 14 residues. With 5 bases removed from V and 6 bases from J, the gap between germline ends came to 17 bases. The germline V gene encodes CDR1 SGHNT and CDR2 YYREEE (reference sequence). The CDR3 bases are TGTGCCAGCAGTATCGAGATGCGCAGCCCTGAAGCTTTCTTT. Translating it yields CASSIEMRSPEAFF.